This TCR beta chain was recorded in a study of cytomegalovirus exposure and HLA in healthy donors. Findings and limits, study-wide: Reports described diagnosis of cytomegalovirus status by the classifier as highly specific and sensitive. TCR beta chains numbering more than 150 were designated cytomegalovirus-associated. Three chains linked to CMV were shown in vitro to be specific for CMV antigens.

The protocol was immunoSEQ multiplex PCR, while the TCRdb copy is restricted to in-frame clones and leaves out a portion. The repertoire holds 200,000 or so clones, with 84% as singletons. About this clone: What it binds is not known.

Losses at the gene ends were 1 base for V and 1 base for J; bases not matched to a gene: 9. This CDR3 has 17 residues. Germline V gene sequence: CDR1 MDHEN, CDR2 SYDVKM. The sequence was obtained from a woman aged 25-40 years in good health and CMV-seropositive. The rearrangement uses TRBV28 and TRBJ1-1; 7 bases are shared with TRBD1. Sequenced input: PBMCs. Here the CDR3 reads CASSLLGRGSGNTEAFF. CDR3 nucleotide sequence: TGTGCCAGCAGTTTATTGGGCAGGGGGTCAGGGAACACTGAAGCTTTCTTT.